The present T cell receptor beta chain was sequenced within a study of T-cell memory formation after mild COVID-19 (dated by TCRdb to the early 2020s). Regarding the research as a whole: TCR sequence clusters from the two donors were largely donor specific. In two donors, T-cell clones that expanded and contracted after mild COVID-19 were followed by sequencing TCRalpha and TCRbeta repertoires longitudinally. The cohort was made up of two young adult volunteers, one female and one male, who were previously healthy. Broader findings and caveats from the paper: Contracting CD4+ clones were found mainly in CM and EM memory subsets, while CD8+ clones were enriched in EMRA. Only a couple of mild cases were covered by the study, and larger cohorts that include severe cases with pre-infection samples were considered necessary. Some responding clones were found in pre-infection memory, which suggests that pre-existing cross-reactive memory T cells took part in the SARS-CoV-2 response. SARS-CoV-2 specificity of the second-wave clones peaking on day 37 was not confirmed. Clones that contracted from day 15 to 85 showed balanced CD4/CD8 phenotypes, whereas a second wave of clones that expanded from day 15 to 37 leaned towards CD4+.

This clonotype showed up just a few times. The antigen this receptor binds is unknown. It has no much larger one-base neighbor in the sample; base qualities were not kept. Ficoll-Paque density gradient centrifugation was used to isolate PBMCs. Spanning cysteine to phenylalanine, the CDR3 consists of 14 amino acids. Just CDR3 DNA is preserved here, 42 bases in frame from base 1. Between the V and J ends, shortened by 3 bases and 1 base respectively, the junction contains 10 bases. CDR1 and CDR2 are read off the germline V gene (reference sequence) as SGHNT and YYREEE. Sequencing was carried out with an Illumina NovaSeq 6000. TCRalpha and TCRbeta cDNA libraries were built by 5'RACE with constant-segment primers, adding sample barcodes and unique molecular identifiers. RNA was extracted from every sample with Trizol reagent. Amplification of the libraries took two PCR steps, and the second step added a second sample barcode plus Illumina TruSeq adapters. Sequencing of libraries was performed on an Illumina NovaSeq with 2 x 150 bp paired-end reads. The paper's data handling went like this. With migec v1.2.7, reads were demultiplexed and then collapsed into UMI-guided consensus sequences. Using mixcr v2.1.11, the UMI consensuses were aligned to TRA and TRB V and J templates and assembled into clonotypes. A clonotype was counted as expanded or contracted only when both edgeR and NoisET called the clonotype significant, with the noise models trained on biological replicates. For edgeR calls, the thresholds were a false discovery rate-adjusted p below 0.01 and a log2 fold-change of 1. As an exploratory analysis of dynamics, max-normalized trajectories of the 1000 most abundant clonotypes were examined with PCA combined with hierarchical clustering. The CD4 or CD8 phenotype of responding clones was assigned using the separately sequenced CD4+ and CD8+ repertoires. In-frame beta chains were kept once TCRdb had trimmed the public reads at Q25 with fastp and called clones with MiXCR. Rows merge per CDR3 protein into single entries with the most common DNA and genes. The V and J calls come from TCRdb's annotation, not from the publication. Counted in this sample were some 180,000 distinct CDR3 sequences; 10% to 15% of them appeared once. The ten most abundant clones make up about 3.6% of the sample.

The receptor was isolated from a young man who had mild COVID-19 (a few samples of this study predate the infection). The sample titles of this study are shuffled in the database, so cell type and time point are left out; the donor was told from shared clones. Sequences were obtained from PBMCs or a T cell subset sorted from them (not recorded which). Rearrangement joined TRBV5-4 to TRBJ1-1; the D gene identity is not certain. The sequence in DNA is TGTGCCAGCAGCTCCTCTCTAGGGAACACTGAAGCTTTCTTT. This sequence encodes CASSSSLGNTEAFF. The entire variable domain, with the stretches around the CDR3 drawn from the reference TRBV5-4 and TRBJ1-1 proteins, is ETGVTQSPTHLIKTRGQQVTLRCSSQSGHNTVSWYQQALGQGPQFIFQYYREEENGRGNFPPRFSGLQFPNYSSELNVNALELDDSALYLCASSSSLGNTEAFFGQGTRLTVV.